The 32 T cell receptor beta chains presented below share a single source sample, sequenced in a study of shared T cell receptors in the human thymus. This table comes from immunoSEQ multiplex PCR, and its TCRdb copy is limited to in-frame clones, with some not included. The table records 72,000 or so clones, 90% to 95% of them present only once. Sequenced sample: thymocytes. The receptors were sampled from a human donor.

V gene TRBV5-1 combines with J gene TRBJ1-4; 10 bases fit TRBD1. J was trimmed by 3 bases and V by 5 bases; bases with no gene match: 13. The CDR3 totals 18 residues. The germline V gene has CDR1 SGHRS and CDR2 YFSETQ. The CDR3 nucleotides read TGCGCCAGCAGAAAGACCGGGACAGGGGATAGGGCTAATGAAAAACTGTTTTTT. Protein sequence: CASRKTGTGDRANEKLFF.

The gene calls are TRBV5-1 and TRBJ2-2, with 8 bases identical to TRBD1. Germline V gene data show CDR1 as SGHRS and CDR2 as YFSETQ. This CDR3 is 17 amino acids long. V dropped 0 bases and J dropped 7; count of bases not matched to a gene: 11. The CDR3 region is CASSLDFGQGAVGELFF. DNA of the CDR3: TGCGCCAGCAGCTTGGATTTTGGGCAGGGGGCAGTCGGGGAGCTGTTTTTT.

The gene calls are TRBV6-6 and TRBJ1-2, with 8 bases matching TRBD1. Unmatched junction bases numbered 5, after V lost 2 bases and J lost 6 bases. The germline CDR1 and CDR2 sequences are MNHNY and SVGAGI (reference sequence). The CDR3 is 14 residues long. The CDR3 coding sequence is TGTGCCAGCAGTTACCCCAGGACAGGGAATGGCTACACCTTC. Protein: CASSYPRTGNGYTF.

This clone was seen only once. The rearrangement links TRBV30 to TRBJ1-3; 7 positions match TRBD1. V shed 2 bases, J shed 0 bases, and the junction held 7 bases outside the gene matches. Germline values: CDR1 GTSNPN, CDR2 SVGIG (reference sequence). The CDR3 consists of 16 residues. DNA for the CDR3: TGTGCCTGGAGTCTGGACAGGCTGATCTCTGGAAACACCATATATTTT. Translated: CAWSLDRLISGNTIYF.

The V and J genes are TRBV6-1 and TRBJ1-5, with no clear D. The V and J ends lost 4 bases and 11 bases respectively, with 12 bases between them. The CDR3 is 12 amino acids. Germline V gene data show CDR1 as MNHNS and CDR2 as SASEGT. The CDR3 nucleotides read TGTGCCAGCAGTGGCCGGGTGGTGTCCCAGCATTTT. As protein: CASSGRVVSQHF.

The chain carries TRBV4-3 and TRBJ1-2; the D is unclear. CDR1 and CDR2 from the germline V gene are LGHNA and YSLEER. The CDR3 sequence is 13 residues long. The V end was cut by 1 base, the J end by 3 bases, with 6 bases between. The CDR3 DNA sequence: TGCGCCAGCAGCCAAGCCCCTGACTATGGCTACACCTTC. Amino acid sequence: CASSQAPDYGYTF.

The chain joins TRBV5-8 to TRBJ2-7; 7 bases agree with TRBD1. The J segment lost 6 bases and the V segment lost 1 base, leaving 7 bases of the junction unmatched. The CDR3 runs to 14 residues. CDR1 and CDR2 (germline): SGHTS, YDEGEE. CDR3 protein: CASSLRGRGVEQYF. Written as DNA, the CDR3 is TGTGCCAGCAGCTTGAGGGGGCGCGGAGTCGAGCAGTACTTC.

V usage is TRBV19 and J usage is TRBJ1-2; D is undetermined. Germline V CDR1 and CDR2: LNHDA, SQIVND (reference sequence). The CDR3 length is 13 residues. V was cut by 2 bases and J by 1 base, with 5 bases left in between. In nucleotides, the CDR3 is TGTGCCAGTAGTATACGGGATAACTATGGCTACACCTTC. Its protein is CASSIRDNYGYTF.

This chain uses TRBV14 with TRBJ2-3; 10 bases match TRBD2. The V and J ends lost 0 bases and 3 bases, in that order; junction bases with no gene match: 15. The CDR3 has 20 residues. Germline lookup yields CDR1 SGHDN and CDR2 FVKESK. CDR3 amino acids: CASSQDDGATERGGTDTQYF. The DNA for the CDR3 is TGTGCCAGCAGCCAAGATGATGGGGCAACTGAGCGGGGGGGAACAGATACGCAGTATTTT.

This chain uses TRBV19 with TRBJ2-6; D is ambiguous. The CDR3 is made up of 17 amino acids. CDR1 and CDR2 from the germline V gene are LNHDA and SQIVND (reference sequence). The germline V and J ends were trimmed by 6 bases and 0 bases, with 15 bases remaining between them. The chain's CDR3 is CASRFAPGSSGANVLTF. CDR3 in DNA: TGTGCCAGTAGGTTTGCCCCAGGTAGCTCTGGGGCCAACGTCCTGACTTTC. The complete variable domain, with remaining parts taken from reference TRBV19 and TRBJ2-6, reads DGGITQSPKYLFRKEGQNVTLSCEQNLNHDAMYWYRQDPGQGLRLIYYSQIVNDFQKGDIAEGYSVSREKKESFPLTVTSAQKNPTAFYLCASRFAPGSSGANVLTFGAGSRLTVL.

The genes are TRBV29-1 and TRBJ2-3; 7 bases agree with TRBD1. The CDR3 contains 15 residues. V lost 6 bases, J lost 2 bases, and 11 bases stayed unmatched. Germline CDR1 SQVTM, CDR2 ANQGSEA. The CDR3 region has the DNA TGCAGCGTAGACATGGACAGGTCCCACACAGATACGCAGTATTTT. Translation gives CSVDMDRSHTDTQYF.

The chain joins TRBV7-4 to TRBJ1-1; possibly TRBD1 for D (6 bases). Trimming took 4 bases from V and 2 from J, leaving 23 bases between them. This CDR3 is built from 18 residues. Per germline, CDR1 SGHVT and CDR2 SQSDAQ. The CDR3 sequence: CASSSTRTATPPNTEAFF. In DNA, the CDR3 is TGTGCCAGCAGCTCAACTAGGACAGCCACCCCTCCTAACACTGAAGCTTTCTTT.

V is TRBV6-1 and J is TRBJ2-1; 8 positions agree with TRBD2. Germline CDR1 and CDR2: MNHNS and SASEGT. Trimming removed 8 bases from V and 5 bases from J; junction bases left unmatched: 5. The CDR3 loop spans 13 amino acids. CDR3 protein: CASSGGEDNEQFF. The CDR3 region has the DNA TGTGCCAGCTCGGGGGGGGAAGACAATGAGCAGTTCTTC.

A few counts support this clone. V gene TRBV18 combines with J gene TRBJ1-1; D call uncertain. Germline V gene lookup returns CDR1 KGHSH and CDR2 LQKENI. CDR3 size: 15 residues. The germline V and J ends were trimmed by 4 bases and 0 bases, with 12 bases remaining between them. The CDR3 here is CASSQNGRMNTEAFF. DNA for the CDR3: TGTGCCAGCTCACAGAACGGACGGATGAACACTGAAGCTTTCTTT.

The V gene is TRBV18, the J gene TRBJ1-4; D not certain. V shed 2 bases and J shed 5 bases, with 6 bases lying between them. The CDR3 is made up of 13 amino acids. The V gene's germline CDR1 is KGHSH and CDR2 LQKENI. The CDR3: CASSPERNEKLFF. CDR3 nucleotide sequence: TGTGCCAGCTCACCAGAAAGGAATGAAAAACTGTTTTTT.

V gene TRBV27 combines with J gene TRBJ1-2; D is uncertain. V lost 5 bases to trimming and J lost 0 bases, with 16 bases between them. Per germline, CDR1 MNHEY and CDR2 SMNVEV (reference sequence). CDR3 length: 16 residues. The DNA for the CDR3 is TGTGCCAGCAGTCCCAGTTTAGGGAGAGCTAACTATGGCTACACCTTC. Protein: CASSPSLGRANYGYTF.

The chain joins TRBV5-5 to TRBJ2-1; D not certain. CDR3 size: 16 residues. The germline CDR1 and CDR2 sequences are SGHKS and YYEKEE (reference sequence). Trimming shortened V by 4 bases and J by 5 bases, and 19 bases separated the two germline ends. CDR3 amino acids: CASSPTPRAPHNEQFF. CDR3 DNA sequence: TGTGCCAGCAGCCCCACTCCGAGAGCTCCCCACAATGAGCAGTTCTTC.

V usage is TRBV4-2 and J usage is TRBJ1-6; 7 nucleotides align to TRBD1. The germline CDR1 and CDR2 sequences are LGHNA and YNFKEQ. The V and J ends lost 2 bases and 9 bases, in that order; junction bases with no gene match: 13. The CDR3 sequence is 17 residues long. The CDR3 is CASSQFAGAGGFSPLHF. CDR3 in DNA: TGTGCCAGCAGCCAATTCGCTGGAGCAGGGGGATTTTCACCCCTCCACTTT.

The chain is built from TRBV27 and TRBJ2-7; a possible D gene is TRBD2 (6 bases). Trimming stripped 2 bases from V and 2 bases from J, with 13 bases between. CDR1 and CDR2 from the germline V gene are MNHEY and SMNVEV (reference sequence). This CDR3 has 15 residues. The chain's CDR3 is CASSLMRGDTYEQYF. DNA for the CDR3: TGTGCCAGCAGTTTAATGCGGGGAGATACCTACGAGCAGTACTTC.

CDR3 coding DNA: TGTGCCAGCAGCTTGGGAGGCCCCGACAGGGGGCGAAGCTCCTACGAGCAGTACTTC. This sequence encodes CASSLGGPDRGRSSYEQYF. V usage is TRBV11-2 and J usage is TRBJ2-7; 10 bases agree with TRBD1. This CDR3 region has 19 residues. The J segment lost 0 bases and the V segment lost 3 bases, leaving 14 bases of the junction unmatched. CDR1 SGHAT and CDR2 FQNNGV come from the germline V gene.

The chain couples TRBV6-1 to TRBJ2-2, with D possibly TRBD1 on 5 matching bases. The germline CDR1 and CDR2 sequences are MNHNS and SASEGT. V dropped 2 bases and J dropped 7 bases, with 14 bases sitting between them. There are 15 residues in the CDR3. The CDR3 sequence: CASSEPQGNDGELFF. CDR3 nucleotides: TGTGCCAGCAGTGAACCGCAGGGAAATGACGGGGAGCTGTTTTTT.

The J gene is TRBJ1-5, the V gene TRBV6-1, with a weak D call TRBD1 (5 bases). V lost 6 bases and J lost 6, with 9 bases in between. Germline CDR1 MNHNS, CDR2 SASEGT. The CDR3 loop spans 12 amino acids. The CDR3 reads CASSQGFQPQHF. CDR3 bases: TGTGCCAGCAGCCAGGGTTTTCAGCCCCAGCATTTT.

This chain connects TRBV7-2 to TRBJ1-1, with D perhaps TRBD1 (6 bases). Germline V gene sequence: CDR1 SGHTA, CDR2 FQGNSA. V shed 5 bases and J shed 12 bases, with 16 bases lying between them. The CDR3 is 12 residues long. CDR3 amino acids: CASSRLGQGPFF. In DNA, the CDR3 is TGTGCCAGCAGCCGGCTCGGGCAGGGGCCTTTCTTT.

V usage is TRBV11-3 and J usage is TRBJ2-3; TRBD1 might be the D (6 bases). Germline V gene lookup returns CDR1 SGHNT and CDR2 YENEEA. The germline V and J ends were trimmed by 5 bases and 4 bases, with 16 bases remaining between them. This CDR3 has 15 residues. CDR3 coding DNA: TGTGCCAGCAGCACTTCGGACAGAAGCCCAGATACGCAGTATTTT. It translates to CASSTSDRSPDTQYF.

The V gene is TRBV5-4, the J gene TRBJ2-7; D gene uncertain. This CDR3 is built from 16 residues. Germline V gives CDR1 SGHNT, CDR2 YYREEE (reference sequence). Trimming left V 5 bases short and J 0 bases short, with 18 bases between. Written as DNA, the CDR3 is TGTGCCAGCAGTCCAAGTCCTTCAGCTAGCTCCTACGAGCAGTACTTC. It yields the protein CASSPSPSASSYEQYF. Full variable domain (missing parts from reference TRBV5-4 and TRBJ2-7): ETGVTQSPTHLIKTRGQQVTLRCSSQSGHNTVSWYQQALGQGPQFIFQYYREEENGRGNFPPRFSGLQFPNYSSELNVNALELDDSALYLCASSPSPSASSYEQYFGPGTRLTVT.

The V and J genes are TRBV5-4 and TRBJ1-2; possible D gene TRBD1, 5 bases. V lost 3 bases, J lost 4 bases, and 16 bases lay in between. This CDR3 contains 15 residues. Germline lookup yields CDR1 SGHNT and CDR2 YYREEE (reference sequence). CDR3 loop: CASSSLRQRPYGYTF. The CDR3 DNA follows: TGTGCCAGCAGCTCCCTTAGACAGAGACCCTATGGCTACACCTTC.

This rearrangement joins TRBV2 to TRBJ2-5, with 12 positions matching TRBD2. The CDR3 length is 13 residues. Germline-derived CDR1 and CDR2 are SNHLY and FYNNEI. V trimming: 9 bases; J trimming: 7 bases; junction bases outside the gene matches: 6. CDR3 sequence reads: CARPGLAGRTQYF. CDR3 nucleotide sequence: TGTGCCAGACCTGGACTAGCGGGGAGGACCCAGTACTTC. The full variable domain, rest sourced from reference TRBV2 and TRBJ2-5, is EPEVTQTPSHQVTQMGQEVILRCVPISNHLYFYWYRQILGQKVEFLVSFYNNEISEKSEIFDDQFSVERPDGSNFTLKIRSTKLEDSAMYFCARPGLAGRTQYFGPGTRLLVL.

The rearrangement uses TRBV7-2 and TRBJ1-4; D is possibly TRBD1 (6 bases). The germline V gene has CDR1 SGHTA and CDR2 FQGNSA. The CDR3 is 18 residues long. Trimming took off 0 bases at V and 0 bases at J, with 14 bases between the two ends. CDR3 amino acids: CASSLADRGKATNEKLFF. As DNA, the CDR3 is TGTGCCAGCAGCTTAGCGGACAGAGGGAAAGCAACTAATGAAAAACTGTTTTTT.

V usage is TRBV4-1 and J usage is TRBJ1-5; 7 bases map to TRBD1. Losses at the gene ends were 3 bases for V and 3 bases for J; bases not matched to a gene: 8. Germline CDR1 reads MGHRA; CDR2 reads YSYEKL. The CDR3 spans 16 residues. This CDR3 reads CASSHENRGDNQPQHF. The CDR3 nucleotides are TGCGCCAGCAGCCACGAAAACAGGGGCGACAATCAGCCCCAGCATTTT.

The J gene is TRBJ2-7, the V gene TRBV12-5; possibly TRBD1 for D (5 bases). CDR3 length: 17 amino acids. The ends were cut back, 1 base at V and 0 bases at J, with 16 bases in the middle. The V gene's germline CDR1 is LGHNT and CDR2 FRNRAP. The CDR3 loop reads CASGLAGQRGFSYEQYF. The CDR3 coding sequence is TGTGCTAGTGGTTTGGCAGGACAACGAGGATTCTCCTACGAGCAGTACTTC.

The genes are TRBV29-1 and TRBJ1-2, with D perhaps matching TRBD1 (5 bases). The V end lost 6 bases, the J end lost 9 bases, and 14 bases lay between the germline ends. The CDR3 extends over 11 amino acids. Germline V gene sequence: CDR1 SQVTM, CDR2 ANQGSEA. The DNA of the CDR3 is TGCAGCGTCCCTTCTGGGGGGTGCTACACCTTC. This encodes CSVPSGGCYTF.

This chain joins TRBV9 and TRBJ2-7, with D unclear. V lost 0 bases and J lost 2, with 15 bases in between. The CDR3 spans 16 residues. The germline V gene encodes CDR1 SGDLS and CDR2 YYNGEE. In DNA form, the CDR3 reads TGTGCCAGCAGCGTAGTTGCTAACCCGGGCCCCTACGAGCAGTACTTC. Protein product: CASSVVANPGPYEQYF.